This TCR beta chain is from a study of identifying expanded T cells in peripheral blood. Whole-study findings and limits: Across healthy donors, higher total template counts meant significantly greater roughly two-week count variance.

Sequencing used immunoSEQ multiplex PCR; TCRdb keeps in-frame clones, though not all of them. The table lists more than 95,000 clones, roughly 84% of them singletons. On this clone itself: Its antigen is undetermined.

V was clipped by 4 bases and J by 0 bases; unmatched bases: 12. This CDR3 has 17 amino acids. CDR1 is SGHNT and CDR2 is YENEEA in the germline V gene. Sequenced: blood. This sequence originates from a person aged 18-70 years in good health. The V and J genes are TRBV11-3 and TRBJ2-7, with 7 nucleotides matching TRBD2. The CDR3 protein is CASSSPWGGSSSYEQYF. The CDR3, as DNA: TGTGCCAGCAGCTCCCCGTGGGGAGGGTCCAGCTCCTACGAGCAGTACTTC.